The present T cell receptor beta chain was sequenced within a study of OX40 agonist ivuxolimab in advanced cancers. Across the whole study: Previous treatment with anti-PD-1, anti-PD-L1 or anti-CTLA-4 therapy was allowed; under 50% had received some. Overall study findings and caveats: Compared with others, partial responders at 0.1-3.0 mg/kg displayed clonal expansion among the lowest. CD4+ and CD8+ blood T cells expanded clonally by week 6 at 0.1 to 3.0 mg/kg.

With respect to this clone: Antigen specificity is unknown.

Measured with immunoSEQ multiplex PCR; TCRdb has only the in-frame clones, and not every one. Of fewer than 80,000 clones in the sample, about four fifths were seen once. Sequencing used CD4+ or CD8+ T cells sorted from blood, obtained in a trial of the OX40 agonist ivuxolimab. This sequence was found in an adult with an advanced solid tumor such as melanoma, head and neck, liver or kidney cancer.

The CDR3 DNA reads as TGCGCCAGCAGCTTGGTTGCGGGGGTGGCGGAGACCCAGTACTTC. It specifies CASSLVAGVAETQYF. The genes are TRBV5-1 and TRBJ2-5; 7 positions match TRBD2. The CDR3 is 15 amino acids. Germline CDR1 is SGHRS and CDR2 is YFSETQ. The ends lost 0 bases at V and 5 bases at J; junction bases unmatched: 7.